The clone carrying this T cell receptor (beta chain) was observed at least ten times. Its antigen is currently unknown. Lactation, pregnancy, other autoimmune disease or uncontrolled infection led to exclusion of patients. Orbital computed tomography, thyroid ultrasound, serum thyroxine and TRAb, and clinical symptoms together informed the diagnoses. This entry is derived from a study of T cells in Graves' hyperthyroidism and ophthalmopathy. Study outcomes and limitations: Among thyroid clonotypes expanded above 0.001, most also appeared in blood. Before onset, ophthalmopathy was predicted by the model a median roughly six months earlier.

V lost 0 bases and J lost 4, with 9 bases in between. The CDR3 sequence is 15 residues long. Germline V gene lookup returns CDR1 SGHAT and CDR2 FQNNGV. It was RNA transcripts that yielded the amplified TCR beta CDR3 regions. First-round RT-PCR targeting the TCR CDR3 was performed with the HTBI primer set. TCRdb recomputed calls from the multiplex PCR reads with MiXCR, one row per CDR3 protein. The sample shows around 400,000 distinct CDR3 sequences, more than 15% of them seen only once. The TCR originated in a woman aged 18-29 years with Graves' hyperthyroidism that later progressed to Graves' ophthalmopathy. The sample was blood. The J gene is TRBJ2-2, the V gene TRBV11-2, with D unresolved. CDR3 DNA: TGTGCCAGCAGCTTAGAGGGCCTGGGCACCGGGGAGCTGTTTTTT. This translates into CASSLEGLGTGELFF. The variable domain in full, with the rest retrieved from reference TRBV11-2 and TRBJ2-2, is EAGVAQSPRYKIIEKRQSVAFWCNPISGHATLYWYQQILGQGPKLLIQFQNNGVVDDSQLPKDRFSAERLKGVDSTLKIQPAKLEDSAVYLCASSLEGLGTGELFFGEGSRLTVL.